The clone carrying this TCR beta chain has just a few counts. Its antigen is unknown. This clone may be a read error of a much larger clone one base away. These data come from a study of tumor-infiltrating lymphocytes in glioblastoma multiforme. Whole-study results and caveats: T cells were not sorted into functional subsets. Clone frequencies may be distorted by unequal TCR transcripts per cell. TCR plus mutation findings rest on a single glioblastoma patient.

From germline, CDR1 is GTSNPN and CDR2 SVGIG (reference sequence). Germline trimming cut 6 bases from V and 3 bases from J; bases unmatched to any gene: 9. The CDR3 extends over 14 amino acids. TCR beta libraries were built from RNA through three nested multiplex PCR rounds using modified ARM-PCR. No unique molecular identifiers were described for these TCRB libraries. Via MiXCR, TCRdb re-called the multiplex PCR reads, giving one row per CDR3 protein. The sample has over 10,000 distinct CDR3 sequences; approximately 72% are singletons. The TCR originated in a male donor with glioblastoma. The material sequenced was brain tumor tissue. The J gene is TRBJ2-7, the V gene TRBV30, with 9 positions matching TRBD2. In nucleotides, the CDR3 is TGTGCCTGTCTCGGTAGCGGGAGACGCTACGAGCAGTACTTC. Translated: CACLGSGRRYEQYF.